A selection of T cell receptor beta chains follows, all from one sample in a study of spatial heterogeneity in lung cancer. MiXCR was run by TCRdb on the 5' RACE reads, yielding one entry per CDR3 protein. The profile covers tens of thousands of distinct CDR3 sequences, with around 7.2% appearing a single time and 25% to 35% taken by the ten largest. The sample here was PBMCs, taken at surgery. These receptors were obtained from a male donor with early-stage non-small cell lung cancer. Each CDR3 is given with its conserved first and last residue. D genes are given only for firm matches. The listing skips clone size in some rows; elsewhere it reads once, few, many or a size class.

clone_size	v_call	j_call	d_call	cdr3_length	cdr3_aa	cdr3_nt
many	TRBV6-2/TRBV6-3	TRBJ1-2	NA	14	CASIDSASYYGYTF	TGTGCCAGCATAGACAGCGCCTCATACTATGGCTACACCTTC
many	TRBV29-1	TRBJ2-1	TRBD2	15	CSVEGRGTSTNEQFF	TGCAGCGTTGAAGGTCGAGGGACTAGCACGAATGAGCAGTTCTTC
many	TRBV6-1	TRBJ1-1	NA	13	CASSQAPGTEAFF	TGTGCCAGCAGTCAGGCTCCGGGTACTGAAGCTTTCTTT
many	TRBV10-1	TRBJ2-6	TRBD1	17	CASAYLDRLSGANVLTF	TGCGCCAGCGCCTACTTGGACAGGCTCTCTGGGGCCAACGTCCTGACTTTC
few	TRBV6-1	TRBJ2-5	TRBD2	16	CASGPLAGAPPETQYF	TGTGCCAGCGGCCCTTTAGCGGGGGCCCCTCCAGAGACCCAGTACTTC
NA	TRBV7-8	TRBJ1-5	NA	15	CASSFVGGGGQPQHF	TGTGCCAGCAGCTTTGTGGGGGGTGGAGGCCAGCCCCAGCATTTT
many	TRBV27	TRBJ2-1	TRBD2	14	CASSPGTSYSEQFF	TGTGCCAGCAGTCCCGGGACTAGCTACAGTGAGCAGTTCTTC
few	TRBV11-1	TRBJ2-3	TRBD2	16	CASSLGASGITDTQYF	TGTGCCAGCAGCTTAGGGGCTAGCGGCATCACAGATACGCAGTATTTT
NA	TRBV14	TRBJ1-4	NA	13	CASSQRAWEKLFF	TGTGCCAGCAGCCAGAGGGCTTGGGAAAAACTGTTTTTT
NA	TRBV24-1	TRBJ2-2	NA	17	CATSDPLRGQNTGELFF	TGTGCCACCAGTGACCCGCTGAGGGGACAGAACACCGGGGAGCTGTTTTTT
NA	TRBV12-3/TRBV12-4	TRBJ1-1	TRBD1	13	CASRPGTGEEAFF	TGTGCCAGCAGACCCGGGACAGGGGAAGAAGCTTTCTTT
many	TRBV4-2	TRBJ1-1	NA	13	CASSQEEATGAFF	TGTGCCAGCAGCCAAGAGGAGGCTACAGGGGCTTTCTTT
many	TRBV7-9	TRBJ1-3	NA	16	CASRPPGPLSGNTIYF	TGTGCCAGCAGGCCTCCGGGCCCTCTCTCTGGAAACACCATATATTTT
few	TRBV5-1	TRBJ2-3	TRBD2	15	CASSFQAGGPDTQYF	TGCGCCAGCAGCTTCCAAGCGGGGGGCCCAGATACGCAGTATTTT
few	TRBV20-1	TRBJ2-3	NA	19	CSANLDRGPSGDSTDTQYF	TGCAGTGCGAACTTAGACAGGGGGCCTAGCGGGGATAGCACAGATACGCAGTATTTT
many	TRBV7-2	TRBJ2-3	TRBD2	16	CASSLGLATLTDTQYF	TGTGCCAGCAGCTTGGGACTAGCCACCCTCACAGATACGCAGTATTTT
many	TRBV6-6	TRBJ2-1	NA	11	CASSTWNEQFF	TGTGCCAGCAGTACATGGAATGAGCAGTTCTTC
many	TRBV5-1	TRBJ2-1	NA	16	CASSLRWRTTYNEQFF	TGCGCCAGCAGCCTCCGATGGCGTACCACCTACAATGAGCAGTTCTTC
many	TRBV6-5	TRBJ1-2	NA	13	CASSHSARDGYTF	TGTGCCAGCAGCCACTCAGCCAGGGACGGCTACACCTTC
many	TRBV5-5	TRBJ1-2	NA	13	CASSLDGWYGYTF	TGTGCCAGCAGCTTGGACGGATGGTATGGCTACACCTTC
many	TRBV12-3/TRBV12-4	TRBJ1-1	TRBD1	14	CASSPTGGGTEAFF	TGTGCCAGCAGTCCCACAGGGGGGGGAACTGAAGCTTTCTTT
many	TRBV7-9	TRBJ1-2	NA	13	CASSLADSWGYTF	TGTGCCAGCAGCTTGGCGGACAGCTGGGGCTACACCTTC
many	TRBV7-8	TRBJ1-1	NA	17	CASSPYRVLGVNTEAFF	TGTGCCAGCAGCCCCTACAGGGTCCTAGGGGTGAACACTGAAGCTTTCTTT